The present T cell receptor beta chain was sequenced within a study of blood T cell repertoires in COVID-19. Study-level background: Italy, Spain and the United States were the sources of the convalescent and acute COVID-19 samples. Sources were T cells, B-cell-depleted T cells, or PBMCs; the material itself was cDNA or gDNA.

Trimming took off 1 base at V and 0 bases at J, with 10 bases between the two ends. Germline-derived CDR1 and CDR2 are SGHAT and FQNNGV. CDR3 size: 15 residues. The authors' processing: Amplification from reference gene primers served as the basis for estimated nucleated cell counts. TCRdb keeps only in-frame clones here, not all; method: immunoSEQ multiplex PCR. That table supplies the V and J calls and clone size; D and trimming were determined from the DNA. Counted here are around 54,000 clones, around 90% occurring once; the ten biggest clones make up approximately 3.4%. This rearrangement joins TRBV11-2 to TRBJ2-7; D gene unclear. Sequenced sample: peripheral blood. This TCR was sampled from a human donor in a cohort sampled during active COVID-19. The CDR3: CASSLVAVSSYEQYF. The CDR3, as DNA: TGTGCCAGCAGCTTAGTTGCGGTAAGCTCCTACGAGCAGTACTTC.